This T cell receptor (beta chain) is from a study of blood T cell dynamics during melanoma immunotherapy. The CDR3 runs 17 residues. Trimming removed 1 base from V and 0 bases from J; junction bases left unmatched: 9. Germline loops: CDR1 SGHNT, CDR2 YENEEA. Assay used: immunoSEQ multiplex PCR; TCRdb lists only in-frame clones, some missing. The sample has around 480 clones; around 68% are singletons. Time point here: pre-treatment baseline. The chain recombines TRBV11-3 with TRBJ2-7; 7 bases are shared with TRBD1. This clonotype was sampled from a human donor with melanoma. The specimen was central memory CD8+ T cells from blood, collected from a patient treated with checkpoint blockade. In DNA form, the CDR3 reads TGTGCCAGCAGCTTAGGTTCCGACAGGGATAACTCCTACGAGCAGTACTTC. It translates to CASSLGSDRDNSYEQYF.